The rows below give T cell receptor beta chains drawn from one sample of a study of T-cell reconstitution after alpha-beta-depleted transplantation in children. A single record per CDR3 protein comes from TCRdb applying MiXCR to the PCR reads. The table shows about 7,200 distinct CDR3 sequences, with approximately 5.6% occurring only once. The starting material was PBMCs, mostly from graft donor cells, obtained 180 days after TCRalphabeta/CD19-depleted stem cell transplant. The source is a child younger than two who had a stem cell transplant for acute myeloid leukemia, so the T cells may come from the graft donor. CDR3s include the opening cysteine and the closing phenylalanine or tryptophan. The D gene is left open where the match is weak. The listing skips clone size in some rows; elsewhere it reads once, few, many or a size class.

d_call clone_size j_call v_call cdr3_nt cdr3_aa
TRBD2 many TRBJ2-7 TRBV5-1 TGCGCCAGCAGCTGGACGGGGACTACCTCCTACTACGAGCAGTACTTC CASSWTGTTSYYEQYF
TRBD2 many TRBJ2-2 TRBV5-1 TGCGCCAGCAGCCAAGGGACTAGCGGGAAGGCCGGGGAGCTGTTTTTT CASSQGTSGKAGELFF
NA many TRBJ2-3 TRBV25-1 TGTGCCAGCAGCCCGAATACAGATACGCAGTATTTT CASSPNTDTQYF
NA many TRBJ2-5 TRBV29-1 TGCAGCGTTGTTCACCCCCCGCGAGAGACCCAGTACTTC CSVVHPPRETQYF
NA medium-sized TRBJ1-1 TRBV5-1 TGCGCCAGCAGCTTGGGTAGGGACACTGAAGCTTTCTTT CASSLGRDTEAFF
NA medium-sized TRBJ1-3 TRBV15 TGTGCCACCAGCAGACTGACAGTCTCTGGAAACACCATATATTTT CATSRLTVSGNTIYF
TRBD2 many TRBJ2-3 TRBV20-1 TGCAGTGCTACATCAGCTAGCGGGAGTTCAGATACGCAGTATTTT CSATSASGSSDTQYF
NA NA TRBJ2-1 TRBV2 TGTGCCAGCAGCCAGCGGGCGTCCTACAATGAGCAGTTCTTC CASSQRASYNEQFF
NA many TRBJ2-7 TRBV20-1 TGCAGTGCTATGGGCGCCTACGAGCAGTACTTC CSAMGAYEQYF
TRBD2 medium-sized TRBJ2-1 TRBV12-3/TRBV12-4 TGTGCCAGCAGTGGACTAGCAGATAGCTCCTACAATGAGCAGTTCTTC CASSGLADSSYNEQFF
NA medium-sized TRBJ2-7 TRBV12-3/TRBV12-4 TGTGCCAGCAGTTTCGCCGAAGCCGAGCAGTACTTC CASSFAEAEQYF
NA many TRBJ2-5 TRBV7-3 TGTGCCAGCAGCTTAGATCCCGGGTCAGAGACCCAGTACTTC CASSLDPGSETQYF
TRBD1 many TRBJ2-7 TRBV20-1 TGCAGTGTACCTGGGACAGGGAAACTAGCAGATGTCTACGAGCAGTACTTC CSVPGTGKLADVYEQYF
NA many TRBJ1-2 TRBV9 TGTGCCAGCAGCGCCCTCAGCCAGGGCTACACCTTC CASSALSQGYTF